The entry that follows covers one TCR beta chain sequence. The antigen is unknown. The data originate from a study of cytomegalovirus exposure and HLA in healthy donors. Study overall: A prior analysis found 117 million unique TCR beta sequences from 150 million to 200 million T cells.

General observations from the study: Cytomegalovirus status was reportedly diagnosed by the classifier with high sensitivity and specificity. It was reported in a later analysis that an Asian-associated ancestry cluster showed fewer N-insertions than the 666-donor mean.

The PCR employed 60 Vbeta primers together with 13 Jbeta primers. TCRdb's copy holds only in-frame clones and misses some; the assay was immunoSEQ multiplex PCR. Of under 300,000 clones listed, roughly 70% are singletons. V was clipped by 5 bases and J by 3 bases, with 17 bases between them. CDR1 and CDR2 (germline): SEHNR, FQNEAQ (reference sequence). The CDR3 length is 15 residues. The chain links TRBV7-9 to TRBJ2-7; tentatively, D is TRBD2 (5 bases). Material for sequencing was PBMCs. The TCR was taken from a female donor in good health and CMV-seronegative. The CDR3 region has the DNA TGTGCCAGCAGCCACTGGACTGGCCCAAACTACGAGCAGTACTTC. Amino acids: CASSHWTGPNYEQYF. Filled out from reference TRBV7-9 and TRBJ2-7, the complete variable domain reads DTGVSQNPRHKITKRGQNVTFRCDPISEHNRLYWYRQTLGQGPEFLTYFQNEAQLEKSRLLSDRFSAERPKGSFSTLEIQRTEQGDSAMYLCASSHWTGPNYEQYFGPGTRLTVT.